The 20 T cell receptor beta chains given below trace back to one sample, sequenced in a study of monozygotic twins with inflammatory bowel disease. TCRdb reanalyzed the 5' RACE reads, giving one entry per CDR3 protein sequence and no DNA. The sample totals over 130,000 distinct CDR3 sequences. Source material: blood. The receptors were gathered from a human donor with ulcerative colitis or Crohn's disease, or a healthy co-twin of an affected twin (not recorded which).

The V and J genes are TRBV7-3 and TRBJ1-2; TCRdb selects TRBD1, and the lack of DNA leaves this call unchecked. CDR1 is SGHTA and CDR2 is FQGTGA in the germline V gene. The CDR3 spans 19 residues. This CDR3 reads CASSLTGRQGSSFNYGYTF.

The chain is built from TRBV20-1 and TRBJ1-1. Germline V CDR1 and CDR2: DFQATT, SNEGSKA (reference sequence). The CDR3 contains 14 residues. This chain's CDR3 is CSAPPTGRDTEAFF.

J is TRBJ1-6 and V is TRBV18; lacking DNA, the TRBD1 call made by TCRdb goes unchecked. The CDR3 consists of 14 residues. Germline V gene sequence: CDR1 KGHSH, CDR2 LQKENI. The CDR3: CASSPTGGDSPLHF.

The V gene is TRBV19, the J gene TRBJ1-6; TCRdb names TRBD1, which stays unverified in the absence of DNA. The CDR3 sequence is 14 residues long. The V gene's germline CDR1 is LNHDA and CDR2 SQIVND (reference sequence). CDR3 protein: CASRTGTGASPLHF.

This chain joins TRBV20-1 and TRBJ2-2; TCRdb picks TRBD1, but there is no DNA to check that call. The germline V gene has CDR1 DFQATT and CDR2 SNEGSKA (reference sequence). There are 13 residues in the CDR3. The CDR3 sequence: CSAYLTGPGELFF.

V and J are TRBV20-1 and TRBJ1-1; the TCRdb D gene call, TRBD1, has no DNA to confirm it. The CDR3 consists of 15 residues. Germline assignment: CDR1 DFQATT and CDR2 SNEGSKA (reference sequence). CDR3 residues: CSARTRTGPNTEAFF.

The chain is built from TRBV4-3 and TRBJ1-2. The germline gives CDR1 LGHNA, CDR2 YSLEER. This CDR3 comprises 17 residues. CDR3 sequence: CASSQGGGRAANYGYTF.

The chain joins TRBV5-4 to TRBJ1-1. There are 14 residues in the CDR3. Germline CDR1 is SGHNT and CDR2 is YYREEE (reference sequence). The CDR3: CASSLTWENTEAFF.

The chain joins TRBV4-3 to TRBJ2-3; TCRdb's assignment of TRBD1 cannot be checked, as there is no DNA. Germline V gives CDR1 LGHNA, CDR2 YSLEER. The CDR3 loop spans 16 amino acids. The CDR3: CASSHGQGAIADTQYF.

This CDR3 is CASSSHQGRSYNEQFF. V gene TRBV5-1 combines with J gene TRBJ2-1; TCRdb indicates TRBD1, and absent DNA this call remains unverified. This CDR3 contains 16 residues. Germline-derived CDR1 and CDR2 are SGHRS and YFSETQ.

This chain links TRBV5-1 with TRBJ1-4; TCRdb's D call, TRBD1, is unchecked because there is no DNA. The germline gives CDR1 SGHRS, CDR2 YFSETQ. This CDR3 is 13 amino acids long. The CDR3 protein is CASSLDRAEKLFF.

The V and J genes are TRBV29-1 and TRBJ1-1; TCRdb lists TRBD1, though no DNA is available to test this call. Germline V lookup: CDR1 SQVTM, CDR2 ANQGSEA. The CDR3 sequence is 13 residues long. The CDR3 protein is CSVAQGAWTEAFF.

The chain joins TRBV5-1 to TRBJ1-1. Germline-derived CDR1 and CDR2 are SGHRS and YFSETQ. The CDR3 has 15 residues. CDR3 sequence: CASSLDLHRNTEAFF.

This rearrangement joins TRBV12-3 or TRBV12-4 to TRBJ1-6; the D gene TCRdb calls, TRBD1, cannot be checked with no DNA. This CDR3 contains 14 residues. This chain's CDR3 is CASSLETGNSPLHF.

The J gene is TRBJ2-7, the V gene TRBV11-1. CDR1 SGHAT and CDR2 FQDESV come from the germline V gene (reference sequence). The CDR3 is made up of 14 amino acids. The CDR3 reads CASSLEAGAYEQYF.

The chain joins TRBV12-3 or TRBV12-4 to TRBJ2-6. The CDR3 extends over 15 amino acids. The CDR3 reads CASSLSSSGANVLTF.

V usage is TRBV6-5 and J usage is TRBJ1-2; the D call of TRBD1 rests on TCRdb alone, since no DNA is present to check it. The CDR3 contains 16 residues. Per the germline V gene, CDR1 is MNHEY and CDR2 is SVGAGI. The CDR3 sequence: CASSYSKFSGTYGYTF.

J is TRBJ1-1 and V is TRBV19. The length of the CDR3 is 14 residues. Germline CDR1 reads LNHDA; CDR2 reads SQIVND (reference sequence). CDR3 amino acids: CASSIARERTEAFF.

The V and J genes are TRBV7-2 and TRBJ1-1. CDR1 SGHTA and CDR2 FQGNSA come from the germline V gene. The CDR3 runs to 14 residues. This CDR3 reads CASSSRAVNTEAFF.

The CDR3 region is CASSQGGEETQYF. The chain combines TRBV5-1 with TRBJ2-5; the TCRdb D gene call, TRBD1, has no DNA to confirm it. Per the germline V gene, CDR1 is SGHRS and CDR2 is YFSETQ. The CDR3 totals 13 residues.